This T cell receptor beta chain was found in a study of T cell changes during pregnancy in multiple sclerosis. The CDR3 is 17 amino acids. V was cut by 0 bases and J by 4 bases, with 18 bases left in between. The germline CDR1 and CDR2 sequences are SNHLY and FYNNEI. Assay used: immunoSEQ multiplex PCR; TCRdb lists only in-frame clones, some missing. This sample has 35,000 to 45,000 clones; about 92% occur once, and the top ten carry over 10%. Material: CD8+ T cells from peripheral blood mononuclear cells, obtained in the first trimester of pregnancy. This clonotype originated in a female donor with multiple sclerosis, enrolled in a pregnancy study. The chain combines TRBV2 with TRBJ1-1; D is unclear. CDR3 nucleotide sequence: TGTGCCAGCAGTGAAGCGCTTGTTCGGGCGGGCGGCACTGAAGCTTTCTTT. It translates to CASSEALVRAGGTEAFF.